This T cell receptor (beta chain) stems from a study of T cell repertoires in cytomegalovirus infection (dated by TCRdb to between 2018 and 2021). As for the study more broadly: The peptide stimulations were aimed at well-studied HLA-B-restricted epitopes as well as recently identified HLA-C-restricted CMV epitopes, whose presentation resists viral immunomodulation. Donor HLA type was relevant to the analysis, as public TCR beta signatures indicated carriage of CMV infection together with the matching HLA type.

The CDR3 has 13 amino acids, counting the end cysteine and phenylalanine. This entry keeps only the CDR3 DNA: 39 bases, framed from base 1. At the junction V is shortened by 6 bases and J by 2 bases; bases outside the gene matches: 6. In the germline V gene, CDR1 corresponds to SQVTM and CDR2 to ANQGSEA. Sequenced using an Illumina HiSeq 1500. The public reads were run again by TCRdb, first through fastp at Q25 and then through MiXCR, and only productive beta chains were kept. Entries are consolidated by CDR3 protein sequence, retaining the most common genes and DNA. For this sample the table gives fewer than 1,000,000 distinct CDR3 sequences, of which approximately 32% were detected only once. 13% of the sample lies in the top ten. This clonotype was counted a few times. There is no known antigen for this receptor. No per-base quality is available; no much larger clone lies one base away. Read against the paper, the sample's treatment or condition label means: in vitro stimulation with specific CMV peptide epitopes to enrich CMV-specific T cells.

Broader findings and caveats from the paper: In both this cohort and an independent cohort of a few hundred donors, the cumulative frequency of public TCR beta family members distinguished carriers of CMV infection plus the relevant HLA type. The ex vivo response was dominated by HLA-C-restricted CMV-specific TCR beta clonotypes, which also provided the single most frequent clonotype in two of eight donors.

This receptor was taken from a human donor in good health (CMV status not recorded). Some clones in this sample may be carry-over from other donors' samples. The V and J segments used are TRBV29-1 and TRBJ1-2; 7 middle bases align to TRBD1. Sample: cultured CD8+ T cells from PBMCs, taken from culture after CMV antigen stimulation. CDR3 reads: CSVEGGQNYGYTF. In nucleotide form, the sequence is TGCAGCGTAGAGGGGGGACAGAACTATGGCTACACCTTC.